This section outlines one TCR beta chain sequence together with its context. Its antigen is unknown. Intraepithelial plus lamina propria lymphocytes were released by processing graft tissue. This sample is drawn from a study of graft-versus-host responses after intestinal transplantation. Study summary: Transplants given to recipients were multivisceral, liver-intestinal, or isolated intestinal. Each recipient received anti-thymocyte globulin induction, then tacrolimus and steroids for about 3 years.

Assay: immunoSEQ multiplex PCR; the TCRdb copy retains only in-frame clones and omits some. This sample has roughly 27,000 clones, with 80% to 85% found just once. Study-level findings and limits: Recipient-marrow GvH clones were detected, some having first appeared in ileum or blood. Allografts carried high graft-versus-host to host-versus-graft clonal ratios in patients having graft-donor T cell macrochimerism.

Sequences were derived from ileum tissue, sampled 98 days after intestinal transplantation. The receptor's source is a human patient who received an intestinal transplant, so some T cells may come from the graft donor.

DNA for the CDR3: TGTGCCAGCAGTGAGGGCTCCCAGTTCTTC. It specifies CASSEGSQFF. This chain joins TRBV2 and TRBJ2-7; D is unresolved. Judging by the DNA end, TRBJ2-1 fits better; the J call may be wrong. CDR3 length equals 10 residues. The germline V gene has CDR1 SNHLY and CDR2 FYNNEI.